A few counts support the clone carrying this T cell receptor (beta chain). The second PCR ran about 6 to 11 cycles with a sample-barcoded 5' primer and J-beta primers. TCRdb itself ran the 5' RACE reads through MiXCR, one entry per CDR3 protein. The table lists about 580,000 distinct CDR3 sequences, around half of them singletons. This sample stems from a study of blood T cells in healthy people across ages. CDR3 length equals 11 residues. Germline V lookup: CDR1 DFQATT, CDR2 SNEGSKA (reference sequence). Trimming cost V 6 bases and J 2 bases, with 8 bases left between them. The sequence derives from an elderly man in good health. The material sequenced was blood. V gene TRBV20-1 combines with J gene TRBJ2-7; D gene uncertain. CDR3 sequence: CSARRAYEQYF. In DNA form, the CDR3 reads TGCAGTGCCCGCCGGGCCTACGAGCAGTACTTC.